The source of this T cell receptor beta chain is a study of blood T cells in healthy people across ages. Using a J-beta primer mix together with a sample-barcoded 5' primer, a second PCR was run for about 7 to 12 cycles. TCRdb analysed the 5' RACE reads with MiXCR anew, one entry per CDR3 protein. The top ten hold 22% of the sample, which has almost 800,000 distinct CDR3 sequences, over 45% seen once. The CDR3 spans 14 residues. The V gene lost 7 bases and the J gene lost 2 bases, with 16 bases spanning the gap. Germline V gene sequence: CDR1 SQVTM, CDR2 ANQGSEA. Total RNA was extracted at no less than 5 micrograms per sample.

The sequenced sample was blood. This clonotype was sampled from a man younger than 45 in good health. This sequence joins TRBV29-1 and TRBJ2-3, with D perhaps matching TRBD1 (5 bases). Here the CDR3 reads CSATRQSYTDTQYF. The CDR3 nucleotides are TGCAGCGCAACAAGACAGAGCTACACAGATACGCAGTATTTT.